This is a list of T cell receptor beta chains from one sample in a study of shared clonotypes between healthy human individuals. Here immunoSEQ multiplex PCR was the method, and the copy in TCRdb shows in-frame clones only, minus some. In the table there are about 2.4 million clones, approximately 92% of which are singletons. Material: naive CD4+ T cells sorted from blood. The source is a man aged 18 to 29 in good health. The CDR3 runs from the conserved cysteine through the conserved F or W. D genes are given only for firm matches. Expanded clones get a size class; other rows say once, few or many, or leave the size out.

D gene	V gene	J gene	clone size	CDR3 DNA	CDR3 protein
NA	TRBV18	TRBJ1-6	once	TGTGCCAGCTCACCACAAAGCGGCCCTTACGACTCACCCCTCCACTTT	CASSPQSGPYDSPLHF
NA	TRBV5-1	TRBJ2-3	once	TGCGCCAGCAGCTTGAATACTTTCGACACAGATACGCAGTATTTT	CASSLNTFDTDTQYF
NA	TRBV10-3	TRBJ2-7	NA	TGTGCCATCAGTGAGTCGACCGGAACCACCTACGAGCAGTACTTC	CAISESTGTTYEQYF
NA	TRBV5-5	TRBJ1-1	few	TGTGCCAGCAGCCCTTCCTGGAACACTGAAGCTTTCTTT	CASSPSWNTEAFF
NA	TRBV10-3	TRBJ1-5	NA	TGTGCCATCAGTGAGGATCGGGACGTTAAGGGCCAGCCCCAGCATTTT	CAISEDRDVKGQPQHF
NA	TRBV7-8	TRBJ2-7	NA	TGTGCCAGCAGCCGGACAGCTAGCACCTACGAGCAGTACTTC	CASSRTASTYEQYF
NA	TRBV18	TRBJ1-2	NA	TGTGCCAGCTCACCAGTCGCCGAGAGGTCTGGCTACACCTTC	CASSPVAERSGYTF
TRBD1	TRBV11-2	TRBJ2-5	NA	TGTGCCAGCAGCGCAGGTACGGACAGGCGGGAGACCCAGTACTTC	CASSAGTDRRETQYF
NA	TRBV5-8	TRBJ1-1	NA	TGTGCCAGCAGCTTGCGAGGGATCGGTGAAGCTTTCTTT	CASSLRGIGEAFF
NA	TRBV18	TRBJ2-3	NA	TGTGCCAGCTCACCACCGACACTCTATTCTAGCACAGATACGCAGTATTTT	CASSPPTLYSSTDTQYF
TRBD2	TRBV7-2	TRBJ2-1	NA	TGTGCCAGCAGCTTACTAGCGGGACTCTACAATGAGCAGTTCTTC	CASSLLAGLYNEQFF
NA	TRBV28	TRBJ2-7	NA	TGTGCCAGCAGTATAGGGACCATATACGAGCAGTACTTC	CASSIGTIYEQYF
NA	TRBV30	TRBJ1-2	NA	TGTGCCTGGAGTGTACGGGAAGGGATCTATGGCTACACCTTC	CAWSVREGIYGYTF
NA	TRBV5-1	TRBJ2-5	NA	TGCGCCAGCAGCTTGGCAGGGGTGGAGACCCAGTACTTC	CASSLAGVETQYF
TRBD2	TRBV5-6	TRBJ2-5	NA	TGTGCCAGCAGCTTCTATGCGGGAGGAAGTCCCCAAGAGACCCAGTACTTC	CASSFYAGGSPQETQYF
NA	TRBV19	TRBJ2-1	NA	TGTGCCATATCCCCGGTTCCAACACCGGGGCATGAGCAGTTCTTC	CAISPVPTPGHEQFF
NA	TRBV29-1	TRBJ1-2	NA	TGCAGCGTTGTAGGGCTCACGAGTAACTATGGCTACACCTTC	CSVVGLTSNYGYTF
TRBD1	TRBV2	TRBJ2-2	NA	TGTGCCAGCAGTTTGGGACAGGGCGAGATCACCGGGGAGCTGTTTTTT	CASSLGQGEITGELFF
TRBD2	TRBV5-5	TRBJ2-1	NA	TGTGCCAGCAGCGGAGGGACTAGCGGGAGGGGCGAGCAGTTCTTC	CASSGGTSGRGEQFF
NA	TRBV7-9	TRBJ2-3	NA	TGTGCCAGCAGCCCCCAGCGGGTTAGCACAGATACGCAGTATTTT	CASSPQRVSTDTQYF
NA	TRBV11-2	TRBJ2-4	NA	TGTGCCAGCAGCTTAGGGGGGGGCAGGGACATTCAGTACTTC	CASSLGGGRDIQYF
NA	TRBV7-8	TRBJ2-2	NA	TGTGCCAGCAGCTTAGATCGAGGGGAGCTGTTTTTT	CASSLDRGELFF
TRBD2	TRBV2	TRBJ2-3	NA	TGTGCCAGCAGCCGTGACCCGGGGGGGGGCACAGATACGCAGTATTTT	CASSRDPGGGTDTQYF
NA	TRBV6-6	TRBJ1-1	once	TGTGCCAGCAGTCCCCGAGAGGGTACGGTCACTGAAGCTTTCTTT	CASSPREGTVTEAFF
TRBD1	TRBV10-2	TRBJ1-5	NA	TGCGCCAGCAGGGCGACAGGGTATCAGCCCCAGCATTTT	CASRATGYQPQHF
NA	TRBV6-1	TRBJ1-2	NA	TGTGCCAGCAGTCCAGGAAAGGCGGGAGAGGATGGCTACACCTTC	CASSPGKAGEDGYTF
NA	TRBV5-5	TRBJ1-6	once	TGTGCCAGCAGCTTGGACAGGGTAAATTCACCCCTCCACTTT	CASSLDRVNSPLHF
NA	TRBV10-3	TRBJ1-1	once	TGTGCCATCAGTGATAGGAGGGGGGTCTATACTGAAGCTTTCTTT	CAISDRRGVYTEAFF
NA	TRBV28	TRBJ2-7	once	TGTGCCAGCAGCCCAAGGGTAGGGGAGCAGTACTTC	CASSPRVGEQYF
TRBD2	TRBV7-9	TRBJ2-3	NA	TGTGCCAGCAGCCCCCCGGGGGGGGTTGTCACAGATACGCAGTATTTT	CASSPPGGVVTDTQYF
NA	TRBV2	TRBJ2-2	NA	TGTGCCAGCAGTGAAAACGGGGGGCCCACCGGGGAGCTGTTTTTT	CASSENGGPTGELFF
NA	TRBV11-2	TRBJ2-3	NA	TGTGCCAGCAGCTTATCCCCCTCCAACACAGATACGCAGTATTTT	CASSLSPSNTDTQYF